Here is one TCR beta chain with its context. The sample is drawn from a study of cytomegalovirus exposure and HLA in healthy donors. The primer mix had 60 Vbeta and 13 Jbeta primers. The protocol was immunoSEQ multiplex PCR, while the TCRdb copy is restricted to in-frame clones and leaves out a portion. This table holds about 180,000 clones, 75% to 85% found once. Germline V gives CDR1 SGDLS, CDR2 YYNGEE. The CDR3 has 17 amino acids. The ends were cut back, 4 bases at V and 0 bases at J, with 17 bases in the middle. The sequenced sample was PBMCs. The rearrangement uses TRBV9 and TRBJ1-3; no firm D call. The source is a man between 18 and 35 years old in good health and CMV-seronegative. The CDR3 bases are TGTGCCAGCAGCCCTTCTTCTTACGGGAGCTCTGGAAACACCATATATTTT. It is translated as CASSPSSYGSSGNTIYF.